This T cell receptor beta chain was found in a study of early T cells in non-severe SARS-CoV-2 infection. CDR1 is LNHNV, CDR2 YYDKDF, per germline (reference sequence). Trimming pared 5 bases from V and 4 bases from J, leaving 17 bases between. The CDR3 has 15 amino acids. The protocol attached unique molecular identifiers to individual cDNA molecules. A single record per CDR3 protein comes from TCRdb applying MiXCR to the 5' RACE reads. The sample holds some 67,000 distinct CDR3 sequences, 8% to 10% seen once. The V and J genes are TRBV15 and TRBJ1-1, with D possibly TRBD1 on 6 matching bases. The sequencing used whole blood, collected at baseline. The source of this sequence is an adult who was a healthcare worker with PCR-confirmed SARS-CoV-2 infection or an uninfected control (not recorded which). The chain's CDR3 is CATSGGLNPFTEAFF. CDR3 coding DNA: TGTGCCACCAGCGGGGGCTTAAACCCATTCACTGAAGCTTTCTTT.